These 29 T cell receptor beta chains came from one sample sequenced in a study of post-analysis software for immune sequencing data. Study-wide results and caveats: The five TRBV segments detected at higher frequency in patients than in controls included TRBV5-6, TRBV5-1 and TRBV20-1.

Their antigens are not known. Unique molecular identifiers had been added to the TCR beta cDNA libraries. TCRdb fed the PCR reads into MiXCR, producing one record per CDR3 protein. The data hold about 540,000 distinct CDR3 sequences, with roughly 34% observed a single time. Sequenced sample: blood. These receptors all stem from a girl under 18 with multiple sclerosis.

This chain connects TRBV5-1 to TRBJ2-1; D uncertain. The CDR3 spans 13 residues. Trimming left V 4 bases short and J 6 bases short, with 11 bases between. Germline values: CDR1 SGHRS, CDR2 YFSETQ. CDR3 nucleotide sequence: TGCGCCAGCAGCCCTGAAGGGCCCAATGAGCAGTTCTTC. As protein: CASSPEGPNEQFF.

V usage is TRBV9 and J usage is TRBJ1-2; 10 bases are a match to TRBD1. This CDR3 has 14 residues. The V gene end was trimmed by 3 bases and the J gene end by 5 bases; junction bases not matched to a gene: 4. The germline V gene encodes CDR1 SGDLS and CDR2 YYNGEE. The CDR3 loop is CASSAGQGVYGYTF. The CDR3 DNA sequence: TGTGCCAGCAGCGCCGGACAGGGGGTGTATGGCTACACCTTC.

The CDR3 loop is CSARGTRDIEAFF. The CDR3 DNA reads as TGCAGTGCTAGAGGCACCCGGGACATTGAAGCTTTCTTT. The chain is built from TRBV20-1 and TRBJ1-1; the D gene is possibly TRBD1 (6 bases). Trimming shortened V by 1 base and J by 7 bases, and 13 bases separated the two germline ends. This CDR3 is 13 amino acids long. The germline gives CDR1 DFQATT, CDR2 SNEGSKA (reference sequence).

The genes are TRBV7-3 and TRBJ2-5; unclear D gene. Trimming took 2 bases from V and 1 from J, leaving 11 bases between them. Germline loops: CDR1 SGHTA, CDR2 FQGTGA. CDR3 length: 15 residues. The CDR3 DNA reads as TGTGCCAGCAGCTTAGGACCACCGCTCCAAGAGACCCAGTACTTC. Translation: CASSLGPPLQETQYF.

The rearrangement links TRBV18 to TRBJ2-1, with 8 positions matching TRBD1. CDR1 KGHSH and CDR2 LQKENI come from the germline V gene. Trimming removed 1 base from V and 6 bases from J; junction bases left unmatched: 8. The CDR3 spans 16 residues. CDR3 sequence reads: CASSPLDRAPSNEQFF. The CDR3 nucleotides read TGTGCCAGCTCACCACTGGACAGGGCTCCAAGCAATGAGCAGTTCTTC.

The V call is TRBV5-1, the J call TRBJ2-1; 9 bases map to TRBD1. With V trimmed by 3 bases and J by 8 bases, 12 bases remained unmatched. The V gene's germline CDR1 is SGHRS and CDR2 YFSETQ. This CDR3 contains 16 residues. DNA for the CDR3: TGCGCCAGCAGCTCCCCGTTCGACAGGGGGAAGGATGAGCAGTTCTTC. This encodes CASSSPFDRGKDEQFF.

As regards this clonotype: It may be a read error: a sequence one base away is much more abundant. CDR3 sequence: CAIGGGGKPRDTQYF. CDR3 sequence (DNA): TGTGCCATCGGTGGAGGCGGAAAACCGCGAGATACGCAGTATTTT. J is TRBJ2-3 and V is TRBV10-3; maybe TRBD2 (5 bases). The CDR3 consists of 15 residues. Germline V CDR1 and CDR2: ENHRY, SYGVKD. V was trimmed by 8 bases and J by 5 bases, leaving 20 bases between them.

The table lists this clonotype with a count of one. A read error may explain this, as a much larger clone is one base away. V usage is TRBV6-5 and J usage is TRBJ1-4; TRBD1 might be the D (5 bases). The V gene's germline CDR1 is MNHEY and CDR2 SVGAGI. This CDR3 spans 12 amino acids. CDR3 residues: CASRTVNEKRFF. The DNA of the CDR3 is TGTGCCAGCAGGACAGTGAATGAAAAACGGTTTTTT.

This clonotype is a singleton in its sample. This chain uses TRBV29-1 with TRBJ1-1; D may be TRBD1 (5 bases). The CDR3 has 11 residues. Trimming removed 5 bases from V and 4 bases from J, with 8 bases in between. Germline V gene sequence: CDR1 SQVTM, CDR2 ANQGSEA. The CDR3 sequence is CSVLGGTEAFF. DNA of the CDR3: TGCAGCGTTCTGGGGGGCACTGAAGCTTTCTTT.

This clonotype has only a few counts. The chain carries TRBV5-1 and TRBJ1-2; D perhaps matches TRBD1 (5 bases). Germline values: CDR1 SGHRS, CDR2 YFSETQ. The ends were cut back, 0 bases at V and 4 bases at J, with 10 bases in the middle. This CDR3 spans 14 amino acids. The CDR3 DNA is TGCGCCAGCAGCTTGGAGGGGTTCGGCTATGGCTACACCTTC. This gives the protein CASSLEGFGYGYTF.

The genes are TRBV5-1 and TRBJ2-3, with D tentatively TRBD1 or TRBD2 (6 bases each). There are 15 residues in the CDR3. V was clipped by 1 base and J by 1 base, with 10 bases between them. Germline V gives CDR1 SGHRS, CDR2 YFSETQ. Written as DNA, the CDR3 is TGCGCCAGCAGCTTGAGGGGGGTTCGCACAGATACGCAGTATTTT. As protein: CASSLRGVRTDTQYF.

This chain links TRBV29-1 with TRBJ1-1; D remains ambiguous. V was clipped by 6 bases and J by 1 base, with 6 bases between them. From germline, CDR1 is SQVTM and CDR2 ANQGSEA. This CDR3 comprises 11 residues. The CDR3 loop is CSVRRNTEAFF. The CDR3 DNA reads TGCAGCGTAAGGAGGAACACTGAAGCTTTCTTT.

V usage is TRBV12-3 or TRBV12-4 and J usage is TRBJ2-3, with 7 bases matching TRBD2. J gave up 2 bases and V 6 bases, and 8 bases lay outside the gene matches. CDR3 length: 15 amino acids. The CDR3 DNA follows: TGTGCCAGCAGGGATAATCTAGCGGTCACAGATACGCAGTATTTT. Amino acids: CASRDNLAVTDTQYF.

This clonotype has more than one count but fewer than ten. The DNA for the CDR3 is TGCAGTGCCACCCCATCCGGGCTTCGCCACGAGCAGTACTTC. Residues: CSATPSGLRHEQYF. The chain has TRBV20-1 and TRBJ2-4, with unresolved D. TRBJ2-7 explains the end of the DNA better; the J call may be wrong. This CDR3 is 14 amino acids long. Germline CDR1 reads DFQATT; CDR2 reads SNEGSKA (reference sequence).

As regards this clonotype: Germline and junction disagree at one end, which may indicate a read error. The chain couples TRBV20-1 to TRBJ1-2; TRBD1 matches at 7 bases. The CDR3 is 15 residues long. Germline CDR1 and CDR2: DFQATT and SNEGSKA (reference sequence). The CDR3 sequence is CSAWPGQVESYDYTF. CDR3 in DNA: TGCAGTGCTTGGCCCGGACAGGTGGAAAGCTATGACTACACCTTC.

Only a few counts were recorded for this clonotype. In DNA, the CDR3 is TGTGCCAGCAGCCCACAGGGGGCGGTGAAGACAGATACGCAGTATTTT. It yields the protein CASSPQGAVKTDTQYF. The V gene is TRBV5-5, the J gene TRBJ2-3, with TRBD1 matching over 9 bases. Per the germline V gene, CDR1 is SGHKS and CDR2 is YYEKEE (reference sequence). The CDR3 extends over 16 amino acids. V lost 4 bases to trimming and J lost 3 bases; unmatched junction nucleotides: 9.

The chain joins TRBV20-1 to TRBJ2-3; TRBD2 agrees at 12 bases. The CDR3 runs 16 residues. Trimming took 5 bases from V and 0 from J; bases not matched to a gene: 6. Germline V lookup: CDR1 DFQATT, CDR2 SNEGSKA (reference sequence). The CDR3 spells CSASTGLAGSTDTQYF. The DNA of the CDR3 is TGCAGTGCTTCGACCGGACTAGCGGGGAGCACAGATACGCAGTATTTT.

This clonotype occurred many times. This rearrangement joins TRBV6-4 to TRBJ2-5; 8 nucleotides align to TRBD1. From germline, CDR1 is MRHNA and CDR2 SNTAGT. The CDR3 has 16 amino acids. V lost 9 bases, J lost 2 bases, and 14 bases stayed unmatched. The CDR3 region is CARPVWAGGGQETQYF. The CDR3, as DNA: TGTGCCAGACCCGTTTGGGCAGGGGGCGGGCAAGAGACCCAGTACTTC.

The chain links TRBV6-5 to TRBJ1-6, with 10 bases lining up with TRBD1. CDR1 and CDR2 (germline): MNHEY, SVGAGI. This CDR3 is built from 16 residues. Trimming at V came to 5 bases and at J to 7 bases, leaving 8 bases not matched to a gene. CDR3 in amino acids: CASSKKETGGNSPLHF. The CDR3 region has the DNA TGTGCCAGCAGTAAGAAGGAGACAGGGGGCAATTCACCCCTCCACTTT.

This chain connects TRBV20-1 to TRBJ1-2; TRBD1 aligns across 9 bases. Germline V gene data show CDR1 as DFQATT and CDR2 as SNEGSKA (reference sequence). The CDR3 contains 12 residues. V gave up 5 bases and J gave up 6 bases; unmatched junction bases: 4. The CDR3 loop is CSAGTGRNGYTF. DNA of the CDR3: TGCAGTGCTGGGACAGGGCGGAATGGCTACACCTTC.

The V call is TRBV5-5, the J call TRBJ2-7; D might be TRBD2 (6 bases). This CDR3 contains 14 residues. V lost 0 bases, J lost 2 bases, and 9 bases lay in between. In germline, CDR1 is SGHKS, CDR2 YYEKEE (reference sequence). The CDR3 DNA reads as TGTGCCAGCAGCTTGGTGGAGGGCCCCTACGAGCAGTACTTC. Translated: CASSLVEGPYEQYF. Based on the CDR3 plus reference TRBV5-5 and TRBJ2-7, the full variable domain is DAGVTQSPTHLIKTRGQQVTLRCSPISGHKSVSWYQQVLGQGPQFIFQYYEKEERGRGNFPDRFSARQFPNYSSELNVNALLLGDSALYLCASSLVEGPYEQYFGPGTRLTVT.

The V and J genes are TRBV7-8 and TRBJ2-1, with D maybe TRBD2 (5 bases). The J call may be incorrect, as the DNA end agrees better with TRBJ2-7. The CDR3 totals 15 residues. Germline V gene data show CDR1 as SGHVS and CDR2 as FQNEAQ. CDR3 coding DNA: TGTGCCAGCAGCTTTACTAGAGGCCCCTACAATGAGCAGTACTTC. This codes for CASSFTRGPYNEQYF.

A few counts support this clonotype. CDR3 amino acids: CASSTGTRETQYF. DNA for the CDR3: TGTGCCAGCAGTACCGGGACTCGCGAGACCCAGTACTTC. The rearrangement links TRBV12-3 or TRBV12-4 to TRBJ2-5, with a possible D match to TRBD2 (6 bases). The CDR3 extends over 13 amino acids. The germline V and J ends were trimmed by 5 bases and 5 bases, with 12 bases remaining between them.

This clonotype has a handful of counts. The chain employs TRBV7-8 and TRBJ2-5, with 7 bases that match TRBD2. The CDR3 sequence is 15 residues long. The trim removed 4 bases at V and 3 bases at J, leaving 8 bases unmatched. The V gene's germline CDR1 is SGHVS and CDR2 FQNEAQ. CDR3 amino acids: CASSSEAGSEETQYF. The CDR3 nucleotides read TGTGCCAGCAGCTCCGAAGCGGGGAGCGAAGAGACCCAGTACTTC.

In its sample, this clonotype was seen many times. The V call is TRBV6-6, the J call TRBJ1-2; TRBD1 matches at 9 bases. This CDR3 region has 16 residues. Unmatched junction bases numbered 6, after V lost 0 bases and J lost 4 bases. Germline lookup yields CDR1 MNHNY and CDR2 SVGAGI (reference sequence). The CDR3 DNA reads TGTGCCAGCAGTTACTCGACAACGACAGGGGGCTATGGCTACACCTTC. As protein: CASSYSTTTGGYGYTF.

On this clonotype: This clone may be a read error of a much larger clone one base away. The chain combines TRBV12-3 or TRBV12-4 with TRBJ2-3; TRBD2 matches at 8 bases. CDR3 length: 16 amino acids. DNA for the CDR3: TGTGCCGGCAGTTTCCGGGCGGGGGGCAACGCAGATACGCAGTATTTT. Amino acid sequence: CAGSFRAGGNADTQYF.

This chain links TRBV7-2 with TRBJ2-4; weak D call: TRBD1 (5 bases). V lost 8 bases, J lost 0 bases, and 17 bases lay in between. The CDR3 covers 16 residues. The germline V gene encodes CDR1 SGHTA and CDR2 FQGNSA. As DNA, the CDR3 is TGTGCCAGCGGCCAAGGGGAAGGGTTAGCCAAAAACATTCAGTACTTC. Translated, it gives CASGQGEGLAKNIQYF.

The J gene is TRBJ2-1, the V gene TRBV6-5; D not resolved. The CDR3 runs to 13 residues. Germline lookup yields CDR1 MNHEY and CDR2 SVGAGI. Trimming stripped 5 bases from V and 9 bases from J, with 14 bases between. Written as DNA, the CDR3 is TGTGCCAGCAGTCCTAAGCGAAACGGTGAGCAGTTCTTC. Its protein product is CASSPKRNGEQFF.

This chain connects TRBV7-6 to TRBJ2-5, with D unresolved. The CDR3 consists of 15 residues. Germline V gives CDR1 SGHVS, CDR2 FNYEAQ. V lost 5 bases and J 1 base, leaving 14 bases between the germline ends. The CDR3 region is CASSPGDVSQETQYF. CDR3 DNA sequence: TGTGCCAGCAGCCCTGGAGACGTAAGCCAAGAGACCCAGTACTTC.